One T cell receptor (beta chain) is described in this entry. Its antigen remains unidentified. Base qualities are not at hand, and no much larger clone is one base apart. The germline V gene sets CDR1 to SGHTA and CDR2 to FQGNSA. The V end gives up 4 bases and the J end 3 bases, leaving 2 bases in the junction not matched to a gene. The CDR3 runs 14 residues from the cysteine to the phenylalanine. Solely the CDR3 DNA is kept, with 42 bases framed from the first base. Library method: the immunoSEQ multiplex PCR assay. Drawn from immuneACCESS, this table holds only the in-frame rearrangements with V and J called that TCRdb kept. Clones are partly lost; checked studies trace under half to an unresolved V gene and leave the rest unexplained. Present in this sample are roughly 79,000 clones, over 95% of which were seen just once. Approximately 0.4% of the sample goes to the ten largest clones. The data were obtained in a study of technical replicates of blood from a handful of donors (dated by TCRdb to the late 2010s).

The chain joins TRBV7-2 to TRBJ2-3; 9 junctional bases match TRBD2. This TCR derives from a human donor in good health. Sequenced material: T cells isolated from PBMCs. The CDR3 region has the sequence CASSYSGRTDTQYF. The nucleotide sequence reads as follows: TGTGCCAGCAGCTACAGCGGGAGGACAGATACGCAGTATTTT.